What follows are 3 T cell receptor beta chains derived from one specimen sequenced in a study of cytomegalovirus exposure and HLA in healthy donors. Primers included in the PCR were 60 Vbeta and 13 Jbeta primers. Assay: immunoSEQ multiplex PCR; the TCRdb copy retains only in-frame clones and omits some. Among more than 35,000 clones listed, around 53% were seen once. The source material was PBMCs. The receptor source for this set is a woman aged 40 to 49 in good health and CMV-seropositive.

In its sample, this clone was seen once. The V call is TRBV11-2, the J call TRBJ1-2, with D uncertain. V dropped 5 bases and J dropped 5 bases, with 18 bases sitting between them. The CDR3 length is 15 residues. Germline CDR1 is SGHAT and CDR2 is FQNNGV. This chain's CDR3 is CASSQDPLLSYGYTF. The CDR3 bases are TGTGCCAGCAGCCAGGATCCTCTTTTATCGTATGGCTACACCTTC.

The chain is built from TRBV6-5 and TRBJ2-7; D possibly corresponds to TRBD2 (5 bases). Between the trimmed V and J ends, which lost 4 bases and 0 bases, there was a span of 10 bases. CDR3 length: 14 amino acids. CDR1 and CDR2 from the germline V gene are MNHEY and SVGAGI. The CDR3: CASSSRDISYEQYF. The DNA of the CDR3 is TGTGCCAGCAGTTCCCGGGATATCTCCTACGAGCAGTACTTC.

This clone was seen once. This chain uses TRBV5-4 with TRBJ2-7; TRBD2 agrees at 7 bases. J lost 0 bases, V lost 2 bases, and 8 bases had no gene match. Germline CDR1 and CDR2: SGHNT and YYREEE (reference sequence). The CDR3 is 16 residues long. The CDR3 DNA sequence: TGTGCCAGCAGCTTCTATCGGGGAGGGAGCTCCTACGAGCAGTACTTC. It translates to CASSFYRGGSSYEQYF.